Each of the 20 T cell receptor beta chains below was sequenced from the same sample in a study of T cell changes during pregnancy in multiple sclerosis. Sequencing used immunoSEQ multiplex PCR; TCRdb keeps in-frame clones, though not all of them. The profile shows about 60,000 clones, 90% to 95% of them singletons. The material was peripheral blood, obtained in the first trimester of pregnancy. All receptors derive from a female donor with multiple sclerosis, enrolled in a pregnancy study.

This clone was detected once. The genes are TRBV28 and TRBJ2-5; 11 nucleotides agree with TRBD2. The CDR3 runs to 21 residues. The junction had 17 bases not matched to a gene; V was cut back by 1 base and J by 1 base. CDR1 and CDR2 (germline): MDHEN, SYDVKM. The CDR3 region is CASSLSTIPLLAGAPQETQYF. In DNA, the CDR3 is TGTGCCAGCAGTTTATCCACGATCCCACTACTAGCGGGGGCCCCCCAAGAGACCCAGTACTTC.

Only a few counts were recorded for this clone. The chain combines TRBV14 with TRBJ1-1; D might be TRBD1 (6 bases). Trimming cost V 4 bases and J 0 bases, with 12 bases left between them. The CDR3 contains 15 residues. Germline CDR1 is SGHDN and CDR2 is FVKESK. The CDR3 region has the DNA TGTGCCAGCAGCCGATTGTCAGGGGTGAACACTGAAGCTTTCTTT. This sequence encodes CASSRLSGVNTEAFF. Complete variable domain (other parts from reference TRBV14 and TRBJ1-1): EAGVTQFPSHSVIEKGQTVTLRCDPISGHDNLYWYRRVMGKEIKFLLHFVKESKQDESGMPNNRFLAERTGGTYSTLKVQPAELEDSGVYFCASSRLSGVNTEAFFGQGTRLTVV.

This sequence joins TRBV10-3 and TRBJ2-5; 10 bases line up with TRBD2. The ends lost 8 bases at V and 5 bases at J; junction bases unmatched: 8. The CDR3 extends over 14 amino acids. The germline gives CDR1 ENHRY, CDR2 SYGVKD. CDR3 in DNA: TGTGCCATCCGGGAGCGGGGGGGCCTGGAGACCCAGTACTTC. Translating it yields CAIRERGGLETQYF.

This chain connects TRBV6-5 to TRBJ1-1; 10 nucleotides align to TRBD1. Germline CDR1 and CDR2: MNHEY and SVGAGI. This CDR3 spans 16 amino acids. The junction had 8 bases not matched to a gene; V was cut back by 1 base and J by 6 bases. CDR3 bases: TGTGCCAGCAGTTACTTCCCGACCGGGACAGGGGCTGAAGCTTTCTTT. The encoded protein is CASSYFPTGTGAEAFF.

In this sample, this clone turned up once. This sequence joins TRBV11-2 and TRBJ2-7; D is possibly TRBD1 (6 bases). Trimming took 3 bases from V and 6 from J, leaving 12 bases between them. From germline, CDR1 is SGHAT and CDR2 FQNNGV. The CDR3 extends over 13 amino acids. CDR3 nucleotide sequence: TGTGCCAGCAGCTTGGGGGCGGCGGCCGAGCAGTACTTC. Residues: CASSLGAAAEQYF.

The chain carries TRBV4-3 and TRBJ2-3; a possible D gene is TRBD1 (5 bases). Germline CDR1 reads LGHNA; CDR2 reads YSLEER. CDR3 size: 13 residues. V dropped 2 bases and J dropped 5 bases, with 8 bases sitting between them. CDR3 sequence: CASSQKGQDTQYF. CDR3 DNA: TGCGCCAGCAGCCAAAAGGGGCAAGATACGCAGTATTTT.

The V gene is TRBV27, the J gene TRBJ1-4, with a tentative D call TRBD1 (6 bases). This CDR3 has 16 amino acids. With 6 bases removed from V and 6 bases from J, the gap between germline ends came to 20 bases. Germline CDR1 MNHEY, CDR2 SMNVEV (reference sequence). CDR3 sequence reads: CASSPRGGLMDEKLFF. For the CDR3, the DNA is TGTGCCAGCAGCCCAAGGGGGGGGCTAATGGATGAAAAACTGTTTTTT.

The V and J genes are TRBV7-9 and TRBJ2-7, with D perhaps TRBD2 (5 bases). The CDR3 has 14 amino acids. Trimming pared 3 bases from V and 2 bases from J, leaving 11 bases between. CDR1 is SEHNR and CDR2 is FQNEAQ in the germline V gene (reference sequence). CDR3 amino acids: CASSFGLGAYEQYF. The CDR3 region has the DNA TGTGCCAGCAGCTTCGGTCTCGGGGCCTACGAGCAGTACTTC.

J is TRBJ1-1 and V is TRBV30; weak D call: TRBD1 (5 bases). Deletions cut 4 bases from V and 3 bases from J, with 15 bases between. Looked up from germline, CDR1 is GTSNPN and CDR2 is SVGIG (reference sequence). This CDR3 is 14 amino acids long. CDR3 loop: CAWNHWGRDTEAFF. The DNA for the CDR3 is TGTGCCTGGAACCACTGGGGCAGGGACACTGAAGCTTTCTTT.

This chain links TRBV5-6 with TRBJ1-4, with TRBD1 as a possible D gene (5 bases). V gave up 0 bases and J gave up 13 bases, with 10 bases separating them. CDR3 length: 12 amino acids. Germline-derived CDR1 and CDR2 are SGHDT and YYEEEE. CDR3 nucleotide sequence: TGTGCCAGCAGCTTGGCCGGCGGGGGACTGTTTTTT. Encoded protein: CASSLAGGGLFF.

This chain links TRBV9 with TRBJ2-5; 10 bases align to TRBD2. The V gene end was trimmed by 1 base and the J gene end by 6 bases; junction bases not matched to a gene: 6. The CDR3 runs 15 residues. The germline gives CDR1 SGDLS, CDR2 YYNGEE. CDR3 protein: CASSVSGTSEQTQYF. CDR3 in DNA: TGTGCCAGCAGCGTAAGCGGGACTAGCGAGCAGACCCAGTACTTC.

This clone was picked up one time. The CDR3 coding sequence is TGTGCCAGCAGTTTGGGACAGGCGAACTATGGCTACACCTTC. Amino acids: CASSLGQANYGYTF. The chain combines TRBV28 with TRBJ1-2, with 8 bases fitting TRBD1. The V gene end was trimmed by 3 bases and the J gene end by 2 bases; junction bases not matched to a gene: 2. CDR3 length: 14 amino acids. Germline V gene sequence: CDR1 MDHEN, CDR2 SYDVKM.

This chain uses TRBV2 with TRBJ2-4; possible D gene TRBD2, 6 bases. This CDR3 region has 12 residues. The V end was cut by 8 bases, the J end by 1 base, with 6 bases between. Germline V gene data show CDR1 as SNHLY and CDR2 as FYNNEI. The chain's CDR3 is CASGGAKNIQYF. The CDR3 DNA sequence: TGTGCCAGCGGGGGGGCCAAAAACATTCAGTACTTC.

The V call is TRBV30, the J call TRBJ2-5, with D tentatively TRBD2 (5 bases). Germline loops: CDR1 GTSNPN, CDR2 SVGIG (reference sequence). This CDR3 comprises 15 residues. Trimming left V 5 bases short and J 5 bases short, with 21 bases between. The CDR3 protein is CAWLSSPLREETQYF. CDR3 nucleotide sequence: TGTGCCTGGCTTTCGTCCCCACTTAGGGAGGAGACCCAGTACTTC.

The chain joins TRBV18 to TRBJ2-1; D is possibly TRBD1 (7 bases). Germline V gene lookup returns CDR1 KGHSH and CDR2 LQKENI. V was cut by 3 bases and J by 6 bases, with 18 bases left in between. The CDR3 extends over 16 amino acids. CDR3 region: CASSPRGVAPGNEQFF. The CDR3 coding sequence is TGTGCCAGCTCACCCAGGGGGGTCGCCCCGGGCAATGAGCAGTTCTTC.

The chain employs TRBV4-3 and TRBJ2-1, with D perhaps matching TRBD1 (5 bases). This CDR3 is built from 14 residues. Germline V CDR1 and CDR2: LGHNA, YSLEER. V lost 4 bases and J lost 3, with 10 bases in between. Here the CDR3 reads CASSLLGLYNEQFF. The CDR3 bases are TGCGCCAGCAGCCTCCTGGGGCTCTACAATGAGCAGTTCTTC.

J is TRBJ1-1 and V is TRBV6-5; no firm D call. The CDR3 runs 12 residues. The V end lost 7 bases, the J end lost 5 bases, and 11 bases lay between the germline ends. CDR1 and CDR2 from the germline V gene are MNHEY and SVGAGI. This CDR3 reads CASTSTGTEAFF. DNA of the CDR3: TGTGCCAGCACGTCAACGGGGACTGAAGCTTTCTTT.

The CDR3 loop reads CASKRGTDEKLFF. DNA for the CDR3: TGTGCCAGCAAGCGAGGAACGGATGAAAAACTGTTTTTT. The V call is TRBV2, the J call TRBJ1-4, with D unclear. Trimming removed 7 bases from V and 6 bases from J, with 12 bases in between. Germline lookup yields CDR1 SNHLY and CDR2 FYNNEI. The CDR3 runs to 13 residues.

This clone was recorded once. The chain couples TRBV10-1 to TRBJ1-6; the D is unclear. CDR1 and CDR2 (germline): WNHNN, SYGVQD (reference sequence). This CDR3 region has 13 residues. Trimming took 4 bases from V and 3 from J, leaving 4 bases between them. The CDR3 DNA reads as TGCGCCAGCAGTGGAGTCTATAATTCACCCCTCCACTTT. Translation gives CASSGVYNSPLHF.

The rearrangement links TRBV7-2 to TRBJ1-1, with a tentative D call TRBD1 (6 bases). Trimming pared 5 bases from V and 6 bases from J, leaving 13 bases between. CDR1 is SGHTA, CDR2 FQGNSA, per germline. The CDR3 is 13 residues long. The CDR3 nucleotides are TGTGCCAGCAGCCCCTTTGAGGGGGCTGAAGCTTTCTTT. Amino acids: CASSPFEGAEAFF.